These 32 T cell receptor beta chains came from one sample sequenced in a study of cytomegalovirus exposure and HLA in healthy donors. Repertoires were generated with immunoSEQ multiplex PCR, while TCRdb's copy carries only in-frame clones and drops some. This table holds around 240,000 clones, 90% found once. Specimen: PBMCs. These receptors were collected from a woman aged 18-35 years in good health and CMV-seronegative.

The sample holds one count of this clone. The V gene is TRBV7-2, the J gene TRBJ2-7, with TRBD2 matching over 9 bases. Germline V lookup: CDR1 SGHTA, CDR2 FQGNSA. CDR3 length: 15 amino acids. V shed 5 bases and J 2 bases; nucleotides not matched to a gene: 7. CDR3 nucleotide sequence: TGTGCCAGCAGCAAAAGAGTAGCGGGGGCCTACGAGCAGTACTTC. As protein: CASSKRVAGAYEQYF.

V and J are TRBV19 and TRBJ1-3; D uncertain. V lost 2 bases, J lost 0 bases, and 8 bases lay in between. Germline values: CDR1 LNHDA, CDR2 SQIVND (reference sequence). CDR3 length: 15 amino acids. CDR3 DNA: TGTGCCAGTAGTATAAACGGACTCTCTGGAAACACCATATATTTT. Translating gives CASSINGLSGNTIYF. Complete variable domain (other parts from reference TRBV19 and TRBJ1-3): DGGITQSPKYLFRKEGQNVTLSCEQNLNHDAMYWYRQDPGQGLRLIYYSQIVNDFQKGDIAEGYSVSREKKESFPLTVTSAQKNPTAFYLCASSINGLSGNTIYFGEGSWLTVV.

The rearrangement joins TRBV30 to TRBJ1-1; TRBD1 might be the D (5 bases). The CDR3 spans 14 residues. V was cut by 0 bases and J by 1 base, with 9 bases left in between. CDR1 and CDR2 from the germline V gene are GTSNPN and SVGIG (reference sequence). DNA of the CDR3: TGTGCCTGGAGTGTAGGGGCCTGGAACACTGAAGCTTTCTTT. Amino acids: CAWSVGAWNTEAFF.

This chain connects TRBV2 to TRBJ2-1; the match to TRBD2 covers 10 bases. V lost 1 base to trimming and J lost 4 bases; unmatched junction nucleotides: 7. CDR1 SNHLY and CDR2 FYNNEI come from the germline V gene. This CDR3 comprises 17 residues. This chain's CDR3 is CASSEDGLAGAYNEQFF. The DNA of the CDR3 is TGTGCCAGCAGTGAAGACGGTCTAGCGGGGGCATACAATGAGCAGTTCTTC.

The genes are TRBV18 and TRBJ2-1; 7 bases match TRBD1. Germline V gene sequence: CDR1 KGHSH, CDR2 LQKENI. V lost 5 bases and J lost 4; bases outside the gene matches: 5. The CDR3 sequence is 14 residues long. DNA of the CDR3: TGTGCCAGCTCATCCGGGACAGTATACAATGAGCAGTTCTTC. Translation: CASSSGTVYNEQFF.

The V call is TRBV5-5, the J call TRBJ2-7; 9 positions agree with TRBD1. This CDR3 has 15 residues. V lost 4 bases and J lost 1; bases outside the gene matches: 6. Germline CDR1 reads SGHKS; CDR2 reads YYEKEE (reference sequence). The CDR3 reads CASSPGTGISYEQYV. The DNA of the CDR3 is TGTGCCAGCAGCCCCGGGACAGGGATTTCCTACGAGCAGTACGTC.

The V and J genes are TRBV29-1 and TRBJ2-7; 11 bases are shared with TRBD1. The trim removed 6 bases at V and 0 bases at J, leaving 4 bases unmatched. CDR1 and CDR2 from the germline V gene are SQVTM and ANQGSEA. The CDR3 covers 14 residues. The CDR3 spells CSVWTGGGSYEQYF. The DNA of the CDR3 is TGCAGCGTCTGGACAGGGGGCGGCTCCTACGAGCAGTACTTC.

This chain connects TRBV5-4 to TRBJ1-6, with 8 nucleotides matching TRBD1. V shed 9 bases and J 7 bases; nucleotides not matched to a gene: 9. This CDR3 is 14 amino acids long. The germline V gene encodes CDR1 SGHNT and CDR2 YYREEE (reference sequence). CDR3 residues: CATDGQGGNSPLHF. The CDR3, as DNA: TGTGCCACCGACGGACAGGGAGGGAATTCACCCCTCCACTTT.

V is TRBV6-5 and J is TRBJ1-2; TRBD1 might be the D (5 bases). Germline-derived CDR1 and CDR2 are MNHEY and SVGAGI. The ends were cut back, 0 bases at V and 4 bases at J, with 9 bases in the middle. CDR3 length: 14 residues. CDR3 in DNA: TGTGCCAGCAGTTACTCGACAGTCAGCTATGGCTACACCTTC. It yields the protein CASSYSTVSYGYTF.

This chain connects TRBV2 to TRBJ2-7; 7 positions match TRBD1. This CDR3 spans 15 amino acids. CDR1 and CDR2 (germline): SNHLY, FYNNEI. V dropped 7 bases and J dropped 0; count of bases not matched to a gene: 9. CDR3 loop: CASISAWDSSYEQYF. The CDR3 nucleotides read TGTGCCAGCATCTCAGCCTGGGACAGCTCCTACGAGCAGTACTTC.

V and J are TRBV7-6 and TRBJ1-6; TRBD1 agrees at 9 bases. Germline-derived CDR1 and CDR2 are SGHVS and FNYEAQ. There are 15 residues in the CDR3. With V trimmed by 5 bases and J by 9 bases, 8 bases remained unmatched. DNA for the CDR3: TGTGCCAGCAGCCCGACAGGGGGATTTACTTCACCCCTCCACTTT. Its translation: CASSPTGGFTSPLHF.

The chain links TRBV6-1 to TRBJ2-7, with 7 bases fitting TRBD1. Germline values: CDR1 MNHNS, CDR2 SASEGT. The CDR3 length is 12 residues. V shed 6 bases and J 9 bases; nucleotides not matched to a gene: 8. The CDR3 bases are TGTGCCAGCAGCGGGACAGCCCAGTGGCAGTACTTC. Encoded protein: CASSGTAQWQYF.

The rearrangement uses TRBV28 and TRBJ1-1; D possibly corresponds to TRBD1 (5 bases). CDR1 is MDHEN and CDR2 is SYDVKM in the germline V gene. The CDR3 totals 12 residues. V was shortened by 4 bases and J by 11 bases, with 14 bases between the two germline ends. The DNA of the CDR3 is TGTGCCAGCAGTTCTTTAGCGGGGGGTGCTTTCTTT. It yields the protein CASSSLAGGAFF.

The rearrangement joins TRBV6-5 to TRBJ2-3; D uncertain. V lost 6 bases and J lost 4, with 11 bases in between. The germline V gene has CDR1 MNHEY and CDR2 SVGAGI. CDR3 size: 13 residues. CDR3 protein: CASSYKASDTQYF. DNA for the CDR3: TGTGCCAGCAGCTACAAAGCGTCAGATACGCAGTATTTT.

The chain couples TRBV5-4 to TRBJ1-1; D remains unclear. The V end was cut by 3 bases, the J end by 0 bases, with 15 bases between. The germline gives CDR1 SGHNT, CDR2 YYREEE (reference sequence). This CDR3 is built from 16 residues. DNA of the CDR3: TGTGCCAGCAGCTCGGAAAACAGATTCATGAACACTGAAGCTTTCTTT. Translated, it gives CASSSENRFMNTEAFF.

The genes are TRBV6-6 and TRBJ1-5; weak D call: TRBD1 (6 bases). V lost 5 bases, J lost 6 bases, and 11 bases lay in between. The CDR3 sequence is 13 residues long. The germline V gene has CDR1 MNHNY and CDR2 SVGAGI (reference sequence). The CDR3 DNA follows: TGTGCCAGCAGTCTTACAGGGACTCAGCCCCAGCATTTT. Its protein product is CASSLTGTQPQHF.

The gene calls are TRBV5-1 and TRBJ1-1; no clear D gene. Trimming cost V 3 bases and J 4 bases, with 13 bases left between them. The CDR3 has 14 residues. From germline, CDR1 is SGHRS and CDR2 YFSETQ. CDR3 DNA sequence: TGCGCCAGCAGCTCCCAGTATCGGGGCACTGAAGCTTTCTTT. The encoded protein is CASSSQYRGTEAFF.

V usage is TRBV6-5 and J usage is TRBJ1-6; TRBD1 is a possible D gene (6 bases). With 3 bases removed from V and 7 bases from J, the gap between germline ends came to 13 bases. The germline gives CDR1 MNHEY, CDR2 SVGAGI. This CDR3 is built from 15 residues. In nucleotides, the CDR3 is TGTGCCAGCAGTTATACGGACAGCCCCAATTCACCCCTCCACTTT. Translation gives CASSYTDSPNSPLHF.

The gene calls are TRBV27 and TRBJ2-3; D perhaps matches TRBD2 (5 bases). CDR1 is MNHEY and CDR2 is SMNVEV in the germline V gene (reference sequence). V was cut by 3 bases and J by 7 bases, with 17 bases left in between. The CDR3 is made up of 15 amino acids. CDR3 protein: CASSFEKGPTNTQYF. The CDR3 DNA follows: TGTGCCAGCAGTTTTGAAAAAGGCCCGACTAATACGCAGTATTTT.

This clone was seen just once. The gene calls are TRBV27 and TRBJ1-3, with a tentative D call TRBD1 (6 bases). V lost 6 bases to trimming and J lost 0 bases, with 9 bases between them. Germline V CDR1 and CDR2: MNHEY, SMNVEV (reference sequence). The CDR3 consists of 14 residues. Here the CDR3 reads CASSRTASGNTIYF. DNA for the CDR3: TGTGCCAGCAGCCGGACAGCCTCTGGAAACACCATATATTTT.

This rearrangement joins TRBV7-2 to TRBJ1-2, with 7 bases lining up with TRBD1. This CDR3 has 13 residues. V was pared by 5 bases and J by 4 bases, with 4 bases of the junction left unmatched. Germline V gene lookup returns CDR1 SGHTA and CDR2 FQGNSA. CDR3 protein: CASSKGQSYGYTF. The CDR3 DNA is TGTGCCAGCAGCAAGGGACAGTCCTATGGCTACACCTTC.

The chain links TRBV27 to TRBJ1-2, with D possibly TRBD1 on 6 matching bases. The germline CDR1 and CDR2 sequences are MNHEY and SMNVEV (reference sequence). Trimming took off 1 base at V and 4 bases at J, with 13 bases between the two ends. This CDR3 is 15 amino acids long. The CDR3 bases are TGTGCCAGCAGTTTATTATCGGGCAGGGGCTATGGCTACACCTTC. This sequence encodes CASSLLSGRGYGYTF.

A few counts support this clone. This chain joins TRBV6-4 and TRBJ1-6; TRBD1 aligns across 10 bases. This CDR3 region has 14 residues. The V gene end was trimmed by 3 bases and the J gene end by 9 bases; junction bases not matched to a gene: 2. Germline CDR1 and CDR2: MRHNA and SNTAGT. CDR3 amino acids: CASSEGQGSSPLHF. The CDR3 DNA sequence: TGTGCCAGCAGTGAGGGACAGGGGAGTTCACCCCTCCACTTT.

The V call is TRBV4-1, the J call TRBJ2-5; TRBD2 might be the D (6 bases). Between the trimmed V and J ends, which lost 4 bases and 0 bases, there was a span of 18 bases. This CDR3 has 17 residues. The germline CDR1 and CDR2 sequences are MGHRA and YSYEKL. The CDR3 loop is CASSPPGTHTYQETQYF. CDR3 bases: TGCGCCAGCAGCCCCCCTGGGACTCATACATACCAAGAGACCCAGTACTTC.

The chain uses TRBV9 and TRBJ1-2; D perhaps matches TRBD1 (5 bases). Trimming took off 0 bases at V and 2 bases at J, with 11 bases between the two ends. CDR1 is SGDLS, CDR2 YYNGEE, per germline. The CDR3 extends over 15 amino acids. CDR3 nucleotides: TGTGCCAGCAGCGTAGGGTGGGGGGAGAACTATGGCTACACCTTC. Protein product: CASSVGWGENYGYTF. Full variable domain (remainder filled in from reference TRBV9 and TRBJ1-2): DSGVTQTPKHLITATGQRVTLRCSPRSGDLSVYWYQQSLDQGLQFLIQYYNGEERAKGNILERFSAQQFPDLHSELNLSSLELGDSALYFCASSVGWGENYGYTFGSGTRLTVV.

The CDR3, as DNA: TGTGCCAGCAGCTTAGGCGGGGGGGATTACAATGAGCAGTTCTTC. Its translation is CASSLGGGDYNEQFF. The chain recombines TRBV7-9 with TRBJ2-1, with 9 bases identical to TRBD2. V dropped 1 base and J dropped 4; count of bases not matched to a gene: 2. Germline CDR1 is SEHNR and CDR2 is FQNEAQ (reference sequence). CDR3 length: 15 amino acids.

The V and J genes are TRBV18 and TRBJ1-1; the D is unclear. Deletions cut 3 bases from V and 1 base from J, with 9 bases between. The V gene's germline CDR1 is KGHSH and CDR2 LQKENI. The CDR3 is 14 amino acids. The CDR3: CASSPPGGNTEAFF. DNA for the CDR3: TGTGCCAGCTCACCTCCAGGTGGGAACACTGAAGCTTTCTTT.

The V call is TRBV2, the J call TRBJ2-5, with D maybe TRBD2 (5 bases). V lost 10 bases and J 4 bases, leaving 19 bases between the germline ends. The CDR3 is 14 amino acids. CDR1 is SNHLY, CDR2 FYNNEI, per germline. CDR3: CANPGPGAGETQYF. Here the CDR3 DNA reads TGTGCCAATCCGGGCCCTGGTGCGGGAGAGACCCAGTACTTC.

The V call is TRBV6-5, the J call TRBJ2-7; TRBD1 matches 10 bases. Germline V CDR1 and CDR2: MNHEY, SVGAGI. This CDR3 has 16 amino acids. V shed 0 bases, J shed 2 bases, and the junction held 4 bases outside the gene matches. The CDR3 region is CASSYSAGTGAYEQYV. In DNA, the CDR3 is TGTGCCAGCAGTTACTCAGCCGGGACAGGGGCCTACGAGCAGTACGTC.

CDR3 sequence reads: CATETSGAFYEQYF. The CDR3 DNA is TGTGCCACCGAGACTAGCGGGGCTTTCTACGAGCAGTACTTC. The V gene is TRBV21-1, the J gene TRBJ2-7; the table assigns TRBD2, which was not confirmed against the DNA. TRBV21-1 is a recognized pseudogene. The CDR3 extends over 14 amino acids.

The CDR3 coding sequence is TGCGCCAGCAGCCAAGCCTCTGCCCAGTACTTC. It specifies CASSQASAQYF. V usage is TRBV4-3 and J usage is TRBJ2-5, with D unresolved. Per germline, CDR1 LGHNA and CDR2 YSLEER. The CDR3 is 11 amino acids. Trimming stripped 1 base from V and 9 bases from J, with 6 bases between.

The chain employs TRBV28 and TRBJ2-7, with TRBD1 matching over 8 bases. This CDR3 contains 14 residues. The V segment lost 6 bases and the J segment 1 base; nucleotides outside the gene matches: 5. Germline assignment: CDR1 MDHEN and CDR2 SYDVKM. In DNA, the CDR3 is TGTGCCAGCAGCTCAGGACAGGGATCCTACGAGCAGTACGTC. This translates into CASSSGQGSYEQYV.